These 20 T cell receptor beta chains were all obtained from the same sample, sequenced in a study of T cells in Graves' hyperthyroidism and ophthalmopathy. The TCR beta CDR3 regions underwent amplification using RNA transcripts as the source. With the HTBI primer set, the TCR CDR3 went through a first round of RT-PCR. TCRdb re-called the multiplex PCR reads through MiXCR, storing one row per CDR3 protein. This sample has more than 600,000 distinct CDR3 sequences; 15% to 20% occur once, and the top ten carry around 8.1%. The sequencing input was blood. The receptors were gathered from a man aged 18 to 29 with Graves' hyperthyroidism.

Ten or more counts support this clonotype. The chain uses TRBV27 and TRBJ1-4; no clear D gene. The germline CDR1 and CDR2 sequences are MNHEY and SMNVEV (reference sequence). This CDR3 is 13 amino acids long. Trimming pared 7 bases from V and 2 bases from J, leaving 8 bases between. CDR3 amino acids: CASTGGTNEKLFF. In DNA, the CDR3 is TGTGCCAGCACGGGTGGTACTAATGAAAAACTGTTTTTT.

The chain joins TRBV5-1 to TRBJ2-7; 10 nucleotides agree with TRBD1. This CDR3 is built from 13 residues. Germline V lookup: CDR1 SGHRS, CDR2 YFSETQ. Losses at the gene ends were 7 bases for V and 5 bases for J; bases not matched to a gene: 6. CDR3 protein: CASGWDRGHEQYF. Here the CDR3 DNA reads TGCGCCAGCGGCTGGGACAGGGGCCACGAGCAGTACTTC. The variable domain in full, with the rest retrieved from reference TRBV5-1 and TRBJ2-7, is KAGVTQTPRYLIKTRGQQVTLSCSPISGHRSVSWYQQTPGQGLQFLFEYFSETQRNKGNFPGRFSGRQFSNSRSEMNVSTLELGDSALYLCASGWDRGHEQYFGPGTRLTVT.

V and J are TRBV27 and TRBJ2-1; the D gene is possibly TRBD2 (6 bases). The V gene lost 5 bases and the J gene lost 5 bases, with 19 bases spanning the gap. The CDR3 is 16 amino acids. The germline V gene encodes CDR1 MNHEY and CDR2 SMNVEV (reference sequence). The CDR3 sequence: CASSARTILSHNEQFF. As DNA, the CDR3 is TGTGCCAGCAGTGCCAGGACTATCCTTTCCCACAATGAGCAGTTCTTC.

This clonotype appeared many times. This chain links TRBV28 with TRBJ2-1, with a tentative D call TRBD2 (6 bases). The V and J ends lost 2 bases and 4 bases respectively, with 12 bases between them. The V gene's germline CDR1 is MDHEN and CDR2 SYDVKM. The CDR3 is made up of 15 amino acids. The CDR3 sequence: CASSLTGSLYNEQFF. CDR3 sequence (DNA): TGTGCCAGCAGTTTAACCGGGAGTCTATACAATGAGCAGTTCTTC.

This chain links TRBV4-2 with TRBJ1-2; D ambiguous. The ends were cut back, 4 bases at V and 8 bases at J, with 14 bases in the middle. CDR3 length: 13 residues. Germline V gives CDR1 LGHNA, CDR2 YNFKEQ. CDR3 sequence (DNA): TGTGCCAGCAGCCCCCGGACCAAAGGGGGCTACACCTTC. It encodes CASSPRTKGGYTF.

This clonotype was seen more than once but under ten times. The chain carries TRBV3-1 and TRBJ1-4, with no clear D. There are 16 residues in the CDR3. The V gene's germline CDR1 is LGHDT and CDR2 YNNKEL (reference sequence). V lost 0 bases and J 3 bases, leaving 11 bases between the germline ends. The DNA of the CDR3 is TGTGCCAGCAGCCAAGACCGGATTGGGGCTAATGAAAAACTGTTTTTT. As protein: CASSQDRIGANEKLFF. The whole variable domain, remainder taken from reference TRBV3-1 and TRBJ1-4, is DTAVSQTPKYLVTQMGNDKSIKCEQNLGHDTMYWYKQDSKKFLKIMFSYNNKELIINETVPNRFSPKSPDKAHLNLHINSLELGDSAVYFCASSQDRIGANEKLFFGSGTQLSVL.

The V call is TRBV29-1, the J call TRBJ1-3; 8 positions match TRBD1. This CDR3 has 13 amino acids. J gave up 2 bases and V 7 bases, and 4 bases lay outside the gene matches. In germline, CDR1 is SQVTM, CDR2 ANQGSEA. CDR3 amino acids: CSALTGAGNTIYF. The CDR3 region has the DNA TGCAGCGCTCTGACAGGGGCTGGAAACACCATATATTTT.

This clonotype has a handful of counts. This chain links TRBV20-1 with TRBJ2-3; either TRBD1 or TRBD2 may fit D (5 bases each). The V gene's germline CDR1 is DFQATT and CDR2 SNEGSKA (reference sequence). There are 14 residues in the CDR3. The germline V and J ends were trimmed by 3 bases and 6 bases, with 16 bases remaining between them. Here the CDR3 reads CSARGDVMADTQYF. For the CDR3, the DNA is TGCAGTGCTAGGGGGGACGTGATGGCGGATACGCAGTATTTT.

In its sample, this clonotype was seen a few times. The V gene is TRBV9, the J gene TRBJ2-7; the D gene is possibly TRBD1 (5 bases). The ends were cut back, 2 bases at V and 5 bases at J, with 14 bases in the middle. The length of the CDR3 is 14 residues. Germline V gene sequence: CDR1 SGDLS, CDR2 YYNGEE. In DNA form, the CDR3 reads TGTGCCAGCAGCGTCGGAGTGGGGCCCCACGAGCAGTACTTC. This codes for CASSVGVGPHEQYF.

To note about this clonotype: This could be a read error, since a much larger clone is one nucleotide away. The chain combines TRBV3-1 with TRBJ1-3; D ambiguous. There are 16 residues in the CDR3. Trimming removed 4 bases from V and 2 bases from J, with 15 bases in between. CDR1 LGHDT and CDR2 YNNKEL come from the germline V gene (reference sequence). Here the CDR3 reads CASSLNPSGTGNTIYF. The CDR3 DNA follows: TGTGCCAGCAGCCTAAATCCCTCTGGCACTGGAAACACCATATATTTT.

This chain connects TRBV5-1 to TRBJ1-5; no definite D call. This CDR3 is built from 15 residues. V lost 1 base, J lost 7 bases, and 15 bases lay in between. CDR1 is SGHRS, CDR2 YFSETQ, per germline. CDR3 bases: TGCGCCAGCAGCTTGAATTCAGGACTTGGGCAGCCCCAGCATTTT. It is translated as CASSLNSGLGQPQHF.

This clonotype occurred a few times. The chain uses TRBV28 and TRBJ1-2, with D possibly being TRBD1 (5 bases). This CDR3 is 13 amino acids long. V dropped 11 bases and J dropped 4 bases, with 17 bases sitting between them. CDR1 is MDHEN, CDR2 SYDVKM, per germline. The CDR3 loop is CAGGQPGGYGYTF. The CDR3, as DNA: TGTGCCGGAGGACAACCGGGGGGCTATGGCTACACCTTC.

This clonotype has ten or more counts. The chain joins TRBV7-2 to TRBJ2-1, with TRBD2 as a possible D gene (6 bases). Germline V gene data show CDR1 as SGHTA and CDR2 as FQGNSA. Trimming cost V 4 bases and J 4 bases, with 8 bases left between them. This CDR3 spans 13 amino acids. The CDR3 loop is CASSWGTYNEQFF. The DNA for the CDR3 is TGTGCCAGCAGCTGGGGGACTTACAATGAGCAGTTCTTC.

The chain is built from TRBV5-5 and TRBJ1-2; D is unclear. The V gene lost 3 bases and the J gene lost 3 bases, with 15 bases spanning the gap. The CDR3 is 15 amino acids. Germline CDR1 and CDR2: SGHKS and YYEKEE (reference sequence). The CDR3 region is CASSYGLRRDYGYTF. The CDR3 DNA follows: TGTGCCAGCAGCTATGGACTGAGGAGGGACTATGGCTACACCTTC.

This clonotype was counted many times. The CDR3 sequence is CASSSPTGLAGADTQYF. The CDR3 bases are TGTGCCAGCAGTTCCCCTACGGGACTAGCGGGAGCTGATACGCAGTATTTT. The chain joins TRBV28 to TRBJ2-3, with TRBD2 identical over 14 bases. The CDR3 totals 17 residues. Looked up from germline, CDR1 is MDHEN and CDR2 is SYDVKM. Trimming took 4 bases from V and 6 from J; bases not matched to a gene: 9.

The CDR3 nucleotides are TGTGCCAGCAGCCAATATCGGGGGGCTAAGAGGACCGGGGAGCTGTTTTTT. It specifies CASSQYRGAKRTGELFF. The chain joins TRBV4-2 to TRBJ2-2; perhaps TRBD2 as D (7 bases). With 2 bases removed from V and 5 bases from J, the gap between germline ends came to 18 bases. CDR1 and CDR2 (germline): LGHNA, YNFKEQ. This CDR3 is built from 17 residues.

This clonotype was detected ten times or more. V usage is TRBV28 and J usage is TRBJ2-1; 10 bases are shared with TRBD1. Germline values: CDR1 MDHEN, CDR2 SYDVKM. The CDR3 is 15 amino acids. With 7 bases clipped from V and 2 bases from J, the junction kept 5 bases outside the gene matches. Here the CDR3 reads CASNQGTGAYNEQFF. The CDR3 DNA reads TGTGCCAGCAATCAAGGGACAGGGGCCTACAATGAGCAGTTCTTC. Supplemented by reference TRBV28 and TRBJ2-1, the full variable domain reads DVKVTQSSRYLVKRTGEKVFLECVQDMDHENMFWYRQDPGLGLRLIYFSYDVKMKEKGDIPEGYSVSREKKERFSLILESASTNQTSMYLCASNQGTGAYNEQFFGPGTRLTVL.

The genes are TRBV29-1 and TRBJ2-2, with a weak D call TRBD1 (7 bases). The CDR3 covers 14 residues. Trimming cost V 4 bases and J 3 bases, with 12 bases left between them. Germline V gene lookup returns CDR1 SQVTM and CDR2 ANQGSEA. CDR3 in amino acids: CSVAVRGDTGELFF. The CDR3 bases are TGCAGCGTTGCAGTCAGGGGGGACACCGGGGAGCTGTTTTTT.

This clonotype was detected only a few times. This chain uses TRBV7-9 with TRBJ1-5; 9 positions match TRBD1. V shed 3 bases and J 4 bases; nucleotides not matched to a gene: 4. The CDR3 is 15 amino acids. CDR1 and CDR2 (germline): SEHNR, FQNEAQ (reference sequence). The CDR3 DNA is TGTGCCAGCAGCTTTACAGGGGGCTGGAATCAGCCCCAGCATTTT. Translation gives CASSFTGGWNQPQHF. The variable domain in full, completed from reference TRBV7-9 and TRBJ1-5, reads DTGVSQNPRHKITKRGQNVTFRCDPISEHNRLYWYRQTLGQGPEFLTYFQNEAQLEKSRLLSDRFSAERPKGSFSTLEIQRTEQGDSAMYLCASSFTGGWNQPQHFGDGTRLSIL.

This clonotype appeared many times. This chain joins TRBV28 and TRBJ1-1, with TRBD1 identical over 9 bases. The J segment lost 1 base and the V segment lost 6 bases, leaving 9 bases of the junction unmatched. The CDR3 covers 16 residues. Germline CDR1 MDHEN, CDR2 SYDVKM. CDR3 in DNA: TGTGCCAGCAGCTATCTCCCGGGACAGGGGAACACTGAAGCTTTCTTT. This codes for CASSYLPGQGNTEAFF.